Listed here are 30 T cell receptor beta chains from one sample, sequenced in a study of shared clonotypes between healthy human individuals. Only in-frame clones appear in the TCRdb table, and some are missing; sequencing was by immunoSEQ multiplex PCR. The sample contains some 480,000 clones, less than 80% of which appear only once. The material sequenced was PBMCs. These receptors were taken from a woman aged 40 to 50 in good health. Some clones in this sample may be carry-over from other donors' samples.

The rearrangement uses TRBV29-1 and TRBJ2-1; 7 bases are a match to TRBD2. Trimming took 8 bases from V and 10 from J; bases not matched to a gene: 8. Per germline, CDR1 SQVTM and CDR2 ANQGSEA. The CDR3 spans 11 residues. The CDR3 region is CSMDRTREQFF. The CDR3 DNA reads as TGCAGCATGGATCGGACTAGGGAGCAGTTCTTC.

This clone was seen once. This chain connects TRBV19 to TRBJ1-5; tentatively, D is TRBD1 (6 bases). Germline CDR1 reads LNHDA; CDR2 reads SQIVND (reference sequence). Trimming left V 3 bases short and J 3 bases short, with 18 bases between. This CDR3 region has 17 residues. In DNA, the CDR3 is TGTGCCAGTAGTATGGATAGGGACATGCTCTACAATCAGCCCCAGCATTTT. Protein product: CASSMDRDMLYNQPQHF.

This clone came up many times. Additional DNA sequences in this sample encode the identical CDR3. The CDR3 region is CASSPGGLAGEEQFF. The CDR3 DNA follows: TGTGCCAGCAGCCCAGGGGGACTAGCGGGAGAAGAGCAGTTCTTC. V is TRBV7-9 and J is TRBJ2-1; TRBD2 aligns across 14 bases. V was pared by 5 bases and J by 10 bases, with 7 bases of the junction left unmatched. Germline V gene lookup returns CDR1 SEHNR and CDR2 FQNEAQ (reference sequence). This CDR3 has 15 residues.

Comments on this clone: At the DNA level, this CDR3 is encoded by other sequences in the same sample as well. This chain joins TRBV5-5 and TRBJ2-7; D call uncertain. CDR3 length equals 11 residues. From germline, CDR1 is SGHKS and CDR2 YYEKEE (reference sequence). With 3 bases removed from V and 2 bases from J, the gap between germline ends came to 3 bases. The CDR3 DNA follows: TGTGCCAGCAGCTCTACCTACGAGCAGTACTTC. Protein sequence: CASSSTYEQYF.

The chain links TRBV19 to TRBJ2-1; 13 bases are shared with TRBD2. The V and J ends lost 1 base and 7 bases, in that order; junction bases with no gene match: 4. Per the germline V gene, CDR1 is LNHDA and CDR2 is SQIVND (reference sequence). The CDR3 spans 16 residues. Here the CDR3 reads CASSIATSGRRNEQFF. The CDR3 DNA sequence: TGTGCCAGTAGTATAGCGACTAGCGGGAGGCGTAATGAGCAGTTCTTC.

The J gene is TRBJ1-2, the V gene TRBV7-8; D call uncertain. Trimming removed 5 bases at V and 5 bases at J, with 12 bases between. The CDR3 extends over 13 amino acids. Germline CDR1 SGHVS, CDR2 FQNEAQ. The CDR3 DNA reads TGTGCCAGCAGCCCCGTTAGAGCTTATGGCTACACCTTC. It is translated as CASSPVRAYGYTF.

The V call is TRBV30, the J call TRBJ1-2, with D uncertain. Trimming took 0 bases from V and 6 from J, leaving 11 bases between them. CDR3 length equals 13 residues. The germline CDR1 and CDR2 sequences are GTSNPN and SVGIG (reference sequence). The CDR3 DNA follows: TGTGCCTGGAGTGTAACAGCGTCTAATGGCTACACCTTC. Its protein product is CAWSVTASNGYTF.

The CDR3: CASAILQGAYEQYF. CDR3 nucleotides: TGCGCCAGCGCCATACTACAGGGGGCCTACGAGCAGTACTTC. This chain links TRBV5-1 with TRBJ2-7; 8 bases match TRBD1. The germline V gene encodes CDR1 SGHRS and CDR2 YFSETQ. J was trimmed by 2 bases and V by 7 bases; bases with no gene match: 8. The CDR3 runs 14 residues. Using reference TRBV5-1 and TRBJ2-7 for the parts outside the CDR3, the full variable domain is KAGVTQTPRYLIKTRGQQVTLSCSPISGHRSVSWYQQTPGQGLQFLFEYFSETQRNKGNFPGRFSGRQFSNSRSEMNVSTLELGDSALYLCASAILQGAYEQYFGPGTRLTVT.

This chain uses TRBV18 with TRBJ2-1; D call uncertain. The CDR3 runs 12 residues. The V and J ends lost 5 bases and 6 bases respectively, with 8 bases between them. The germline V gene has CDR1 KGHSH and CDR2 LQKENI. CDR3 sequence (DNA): TGTGCCAGCTCAGAAAAACGCAATGAGCAGTTCTTC. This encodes CASSEKRNEQFF.

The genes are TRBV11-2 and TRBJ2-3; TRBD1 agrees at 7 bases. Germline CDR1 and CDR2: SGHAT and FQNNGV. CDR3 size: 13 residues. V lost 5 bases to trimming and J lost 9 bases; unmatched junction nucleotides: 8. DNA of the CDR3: TGTGCCAGCAGCCCCGTAAGGGGGCGGACGCAGTATTTT. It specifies CASSPVRGRTQYF.

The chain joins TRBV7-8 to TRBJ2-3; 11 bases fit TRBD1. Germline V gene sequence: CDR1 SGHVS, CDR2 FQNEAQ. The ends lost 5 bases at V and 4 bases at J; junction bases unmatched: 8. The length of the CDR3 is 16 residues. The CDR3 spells CASSPRDRGFADTQYF. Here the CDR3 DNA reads TGTGCCAGCAGCCCGCGGGACAGGGGGTTTGCAGATACGCAGTATTTT.

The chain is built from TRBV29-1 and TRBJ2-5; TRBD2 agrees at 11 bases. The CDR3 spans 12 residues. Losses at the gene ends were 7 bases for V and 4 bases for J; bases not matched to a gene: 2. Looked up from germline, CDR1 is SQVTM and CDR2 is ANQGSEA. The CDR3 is CSAGTSGETQYF. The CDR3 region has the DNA TGCAGCGCCGGGACTAGCGGAGAGACCCAGTACTTC.

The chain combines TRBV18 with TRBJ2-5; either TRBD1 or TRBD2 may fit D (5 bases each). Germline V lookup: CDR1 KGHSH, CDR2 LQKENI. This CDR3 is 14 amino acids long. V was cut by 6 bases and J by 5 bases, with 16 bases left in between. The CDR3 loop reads CASSLRESGETQYF. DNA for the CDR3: TGTGCCAGCTCCCTCAGGGAGTCGGGGGAGACCCAGTACTTC.

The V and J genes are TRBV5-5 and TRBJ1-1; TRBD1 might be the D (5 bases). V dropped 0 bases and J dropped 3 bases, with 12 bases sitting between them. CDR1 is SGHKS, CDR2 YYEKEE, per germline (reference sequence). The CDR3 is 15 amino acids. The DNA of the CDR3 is TGTGCCAGCAGCTTGGCCCCACAGGTTGACACTGAAGCTTTCTTT. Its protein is CASSLAPQVDTEAFF.

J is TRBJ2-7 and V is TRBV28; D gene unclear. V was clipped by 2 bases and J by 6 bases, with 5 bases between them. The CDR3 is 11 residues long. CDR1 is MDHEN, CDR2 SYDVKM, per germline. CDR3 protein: CASSLTLEQYF. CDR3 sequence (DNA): TGTGCCAGCAGTTTAACCCTCGAGCAGTACTTC. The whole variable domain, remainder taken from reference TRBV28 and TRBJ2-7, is DVKVTQSSRYLVKRTGEKVFLECVQDMDHENMFWYRQDPGLGLRLIYFSYDVKMKEKGDIPEGYSVSREKKERFSLILESASTNQTSMYLCASSLTLEQYFGPGTRLTVT.

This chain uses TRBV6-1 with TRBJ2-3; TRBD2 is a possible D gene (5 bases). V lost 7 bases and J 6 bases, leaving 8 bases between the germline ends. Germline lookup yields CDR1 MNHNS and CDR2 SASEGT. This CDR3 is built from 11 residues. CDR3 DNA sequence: TGTGCCAGCACACGCGGGGATACGCAGTATTTT. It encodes CASTRGDTQYF.

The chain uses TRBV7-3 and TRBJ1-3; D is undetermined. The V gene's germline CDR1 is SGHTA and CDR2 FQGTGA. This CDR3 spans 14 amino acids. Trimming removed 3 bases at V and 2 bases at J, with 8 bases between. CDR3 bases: TGTGCCAGCAGCTTGGGCCCAGCTGGAAACACCATATATTTT. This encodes CASSLGPAGNTIYF.

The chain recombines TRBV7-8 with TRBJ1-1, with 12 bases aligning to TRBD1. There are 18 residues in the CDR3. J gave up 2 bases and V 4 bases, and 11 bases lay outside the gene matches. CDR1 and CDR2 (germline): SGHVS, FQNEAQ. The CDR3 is CASSSLQFGTGGNTEAFF. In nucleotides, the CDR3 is TGTGCCAGCAGCTCTCTCCAATTCGGGACAGGGGGCAACACTGAAGCTTTCTTT.

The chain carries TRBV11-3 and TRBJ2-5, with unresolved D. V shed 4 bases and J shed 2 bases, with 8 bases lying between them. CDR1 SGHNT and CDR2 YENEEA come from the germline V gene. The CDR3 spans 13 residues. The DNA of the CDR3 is TGTGCCAGCAGCTCCCGGTGGCAAGAGACCCAGTACTTC. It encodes CASSSRWQETQYF.

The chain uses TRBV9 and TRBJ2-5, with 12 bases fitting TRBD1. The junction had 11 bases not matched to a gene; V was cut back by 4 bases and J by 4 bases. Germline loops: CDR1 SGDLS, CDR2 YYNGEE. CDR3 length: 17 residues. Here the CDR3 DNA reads TGTGCCAGCAGCCCGACCGGGACAGGGGGCGGGGGAGAGACCCAGTACTTC. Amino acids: CASSPTGTGGGGETQYF.

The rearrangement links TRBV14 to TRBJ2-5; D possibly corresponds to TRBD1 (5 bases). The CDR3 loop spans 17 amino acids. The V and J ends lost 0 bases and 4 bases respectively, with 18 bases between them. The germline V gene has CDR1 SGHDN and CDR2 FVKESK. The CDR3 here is CASSQDLVAGNSETQYF. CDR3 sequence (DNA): TGTGCCAGCAGCCAAGACTTGGTAGCAGGGAACTCAGAGACCCAGTACTTC.

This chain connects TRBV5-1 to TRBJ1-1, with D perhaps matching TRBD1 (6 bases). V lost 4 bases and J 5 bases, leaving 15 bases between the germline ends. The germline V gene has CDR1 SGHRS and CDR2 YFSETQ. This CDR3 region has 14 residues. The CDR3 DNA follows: TGCGCCAGCAGCCCATCAGGGGACGGGACTGAAGCTTTCTTT. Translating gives CASSPSGDGTEAFF.

CDR3 amino acids: CASSEGGTVVGAQYF. The CDR3 DNA reads as TGTGCCAGCAGTGAAGGGGGGACGGTTGTTGGGGCCCAGTACTTC. The rearrangement links TRBV25-1 to TRBJ2-5; weak D call: TRBD2 (6 bases). CDR1 and CDR2 from the germline V gene are MGHDK and SYGVNS. CDR3 length equals 15 residues. V gave up 2 bases and J gave up 9 bases, with 19 bases separating them. Full variable domain (rest looked up from reference TRBV25-1 and TRBJ2-5): EADIYQTPRYLVIGTGKKITLECSQTMGHDKMYWYQQDPGMELHLIHYSYGVNSTEKGDLSSESTVSRIRTEHFPLTLESARPSHTSQYLCASSEGGTVVGAQYFGPGTRLLVL.

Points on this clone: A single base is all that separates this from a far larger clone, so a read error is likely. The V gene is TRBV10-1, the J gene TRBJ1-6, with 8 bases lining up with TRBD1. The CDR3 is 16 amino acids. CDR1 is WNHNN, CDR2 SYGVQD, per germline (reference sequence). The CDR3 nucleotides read TGCGCCCCTAGGGGGACAGGAAGCTCCCATAATTCACCCCTCCACTTT. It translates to CAPRGTGSSHNSPLHF.

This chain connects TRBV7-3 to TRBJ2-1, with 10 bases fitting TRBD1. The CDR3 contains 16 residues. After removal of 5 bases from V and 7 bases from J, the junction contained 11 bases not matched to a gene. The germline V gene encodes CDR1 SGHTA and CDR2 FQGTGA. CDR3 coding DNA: TGTGCCAGCAGCCCCCCCGGCGGGACAGGGGTTAATGAGCAGTTCTTC. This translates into CASSPPGGTGVNEQFF.

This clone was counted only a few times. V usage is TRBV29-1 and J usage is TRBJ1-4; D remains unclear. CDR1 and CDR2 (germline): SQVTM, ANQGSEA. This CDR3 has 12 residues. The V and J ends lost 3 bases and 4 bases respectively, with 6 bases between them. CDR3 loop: CSVDSGNEKLFF. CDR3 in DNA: TGCAGCGTTGATTCTGGTAATGAAAAACTGTTTTTT. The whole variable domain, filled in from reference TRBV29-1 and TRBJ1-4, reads SAVISQKPSRDICQRGTSLTIQCQVDSQVTMMFWYRQQPGQSLTLIATANQGSEATYESGFVIDKFPISRPNLTFSTLTVSNMSPEDSSIYLCSVDSGNEKLFFGSGTQLSVL.

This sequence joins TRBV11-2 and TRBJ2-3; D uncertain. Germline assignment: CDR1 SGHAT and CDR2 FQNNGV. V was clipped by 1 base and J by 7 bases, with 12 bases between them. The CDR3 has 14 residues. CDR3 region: CASSLALATYTQYF. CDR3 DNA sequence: TGTGCCAGCAGCTTAGCGTTGGCAACCTATACGCAGTATTTT.

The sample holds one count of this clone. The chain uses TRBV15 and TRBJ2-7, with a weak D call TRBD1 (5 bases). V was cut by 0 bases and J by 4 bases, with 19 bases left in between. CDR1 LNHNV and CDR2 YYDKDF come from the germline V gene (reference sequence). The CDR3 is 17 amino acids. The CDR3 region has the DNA TGTGCCACCAGCAGAGATTTGGAACTTGGGGCGAGATACGAGCAGTACTTC. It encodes CATSRDLELGARYEQYF.

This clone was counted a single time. CDR3 sequence: CASSPSGLGASNEQFF. In nucleotides, the CDR3 is TGTGCCAGCAGCCCCTCGGGACTAGGGGCATCCAATGAGCAGTTCTTC. The V and J genes are TRBV7-9 and TRBJ2-1, with TRBD2 matching 8 bases. This CDR3 spans 16 amino acids. J gave up 6 bases and V 5 bases, and 12 bases lay outside the gene matches. Germline assignment: CDR1 SEHNR and CDR2 FQNEAQ (reference sequence).

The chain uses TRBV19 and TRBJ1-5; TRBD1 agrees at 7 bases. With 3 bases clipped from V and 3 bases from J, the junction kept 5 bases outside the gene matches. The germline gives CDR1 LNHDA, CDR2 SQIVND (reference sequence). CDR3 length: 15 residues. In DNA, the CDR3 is TGTGCCAGTAGTATCGGCACAGGGGTCAATCAGCCCCAGCATTTT. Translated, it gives CASSIGTGVNQPQHF.